The rows below give T cell receptor beta chains drawn from one sample of a study of blood T cells in healthy people across ages. TCRdb re-analysed the 5' RACE reads in MiXCR, keeping a single row per CDR3 protein. The sample holds about 1,400,000 distinct CDR3 sequences, approximately 59% seen once. The sequenced material came from blood. All receptors derive from a man aged 18 to 29 in good health. Each CDR3 is given with its conserved first and last residue. D genes are given only for firm matches. The listing skips clone size in some rows; elsewhere it reads once, few, many or a size class.

v_gene: TRBV6-2/TRBV6-3
d_gene: TRBD2
j_gene: TRBJ2-1
abundance: once
CDR3nt: TGTGCCAGCAGTAGCGGGAGGGCGGGTGAGCAGTTCTTC
CDR3aa: CASSSGRAGEQFF

v_gene: TRBV7-8
d_gene: TRBD2
j_gene: TRBJ2-1
abundance: few
CDR3nt: TGTGCCAGCAGCTTAGCGCGCGGGAGGGCTCCCTACAATGAGCAGTTCTTC
CDR3aa: CASSLARGRAPYNEQFF

v_gene: TRBV29-1
d_gene: .
j_gene: TRBJ2-7
abundance: few
CDR3nt: TGCAGCGTGGAGGACAGAGCAGGGGGGGGGTCCTCCTACGAGCAGTACTTC
CDR3aa: CSVEDRAGGGSSYEQYF

v_gene: TRBV4-2
d_gene: TRBD2
j_gene: TRBJ2-1
abundance: .
CDR3nt: TGTGCCAGCAGCCAAGAGCGAGTAGCGGGAGCACAGAATGAGCAGTTCTTC
CDR3aa: CASSQERVAGAQNEQFF

v_gene: TRBV27
d_gene: .
j_gene: TRBJ2-2
abundance: .
CDR3nt: TGTGCCAGCAGCAGTTTGGACACCGGGGAGCTGTTTTTT
CDR3aa: CASSSLDTGELFF

v_gene: TRBV6-2/TRBV6-3
d_gene: TRBD2
j_gene: TRBJ2-1
abundance: .
CDR3nt: TGTGCCAGCATCGGGGGGACCCTGGTGGGTGAGCAGTTCTTC
CDR3aa: CASIGGTLVGEQFF

v_gene: TRBV2
d_gene: TRBD1
j_gene: TRBJ2-3
abundance: few
CDR3nt: TGTGCCAGCCTCGTCCCGGACAGGGGGCCCACAGATACGCAGTATTTT
CDR3aa: CASLVPDRGPTDTQYF

v_gene: TRBV6-6
d_gene: .
j_gene: TRBJ2-3
abundance: .
CDR3nt: TGTGCCAGCGATCCCGTCAGGCGGAGCACAGATACGCAGTATTTT
CDR3aa: CASDPVRRSTDTQYF

v_gene: TRBV11-2
d_gene: TRBD1
j_gene: TRBJ2-7
abundance: .
CDR3nt: TGTGCCAGCAGCACCACCACAGGGGTCTACGAGCAGTACTTC
CDR3aa: CASSTTTGVYEQYF

v_gene: TRBV12-3/TRBV12-4
d_gene: TRBD2
j_gene: TRBJ2-1
abundance: .
CDR3nt: TGTGCCAGCAGTTGGGGGGGACTAGGGGTCGGGCGTTACAATGAGCAGTTCTTC
CDR3aa: CASSWGGLGVGRYNEQFF

v_gene: TRBV7-2
d_gene: .
j_gene: TRBJ2-3
abundance: .
CDR3nt: TGTGCCAGCAGCTTGCCGAGGCTAGCTGTAGATACGCAGTATTTT
CDR3aa: CASSLPRLAVDTQYF